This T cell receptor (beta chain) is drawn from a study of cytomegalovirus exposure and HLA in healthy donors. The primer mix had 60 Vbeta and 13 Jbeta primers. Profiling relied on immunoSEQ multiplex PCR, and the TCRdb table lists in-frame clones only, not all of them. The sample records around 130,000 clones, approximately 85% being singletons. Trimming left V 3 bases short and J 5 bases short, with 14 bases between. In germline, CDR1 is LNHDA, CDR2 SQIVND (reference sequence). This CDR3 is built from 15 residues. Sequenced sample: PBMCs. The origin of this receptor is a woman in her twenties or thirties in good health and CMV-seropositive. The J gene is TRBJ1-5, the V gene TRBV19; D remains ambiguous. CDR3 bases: TGTGCCAGTAGTATTACCGGGGAGGGTTATCAGCCCCAGCATTTT. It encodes CASSITGEGYQPQHF.